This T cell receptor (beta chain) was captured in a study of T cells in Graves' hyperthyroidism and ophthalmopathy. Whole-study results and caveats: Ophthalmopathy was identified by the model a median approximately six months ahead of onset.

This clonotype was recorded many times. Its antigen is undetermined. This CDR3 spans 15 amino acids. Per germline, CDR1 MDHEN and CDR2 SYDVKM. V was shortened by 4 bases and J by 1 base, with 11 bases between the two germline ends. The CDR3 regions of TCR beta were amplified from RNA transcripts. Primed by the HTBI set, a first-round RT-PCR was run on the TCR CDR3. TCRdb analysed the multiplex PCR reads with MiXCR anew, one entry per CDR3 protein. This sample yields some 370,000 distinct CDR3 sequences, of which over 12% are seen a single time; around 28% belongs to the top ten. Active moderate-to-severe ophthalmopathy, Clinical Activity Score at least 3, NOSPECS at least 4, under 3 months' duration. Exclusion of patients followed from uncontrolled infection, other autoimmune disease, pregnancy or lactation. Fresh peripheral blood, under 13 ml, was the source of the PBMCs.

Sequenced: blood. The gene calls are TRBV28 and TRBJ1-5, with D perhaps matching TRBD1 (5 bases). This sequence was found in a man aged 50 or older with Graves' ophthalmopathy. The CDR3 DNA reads TGTGCCAGCAGTTGGGAGGGGACGAGCAATCAGCCCCAGCATTTT. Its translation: CASSWEGTSNQPQHF.